This T cell receptor (beta chain) is from a study of T cell responses to AZD1222 COVID-19 vaccine. The CDR3 contains 15 residues. The trim removed 4 bases at V and 5 bases at J, leaving 8 bases unmatched. CDR1 is SGDLS and CDR2 is YYNGEE in the germline V gene. Method: immunoSEQ multiplex PCR; TCRdb's copy keeps in-frame clones and lacks some. The sample yields approximately 110,000 clones, approximately 88% seen once. The chain joins TRBV9 to TRBJ2-5; 10 bases fit TRBD1. This specimen consisted of peripheral blood, obtained on day 0 of AZD1222 vaccination. This receptor was obtained from an adult in good health. The CDR3 DNA reads as TGTGCCAGCAGCATTTCCGGGACAGGGGTCGAGACCCAGTACTTC. It specifies CASSISGTGVETQYF.